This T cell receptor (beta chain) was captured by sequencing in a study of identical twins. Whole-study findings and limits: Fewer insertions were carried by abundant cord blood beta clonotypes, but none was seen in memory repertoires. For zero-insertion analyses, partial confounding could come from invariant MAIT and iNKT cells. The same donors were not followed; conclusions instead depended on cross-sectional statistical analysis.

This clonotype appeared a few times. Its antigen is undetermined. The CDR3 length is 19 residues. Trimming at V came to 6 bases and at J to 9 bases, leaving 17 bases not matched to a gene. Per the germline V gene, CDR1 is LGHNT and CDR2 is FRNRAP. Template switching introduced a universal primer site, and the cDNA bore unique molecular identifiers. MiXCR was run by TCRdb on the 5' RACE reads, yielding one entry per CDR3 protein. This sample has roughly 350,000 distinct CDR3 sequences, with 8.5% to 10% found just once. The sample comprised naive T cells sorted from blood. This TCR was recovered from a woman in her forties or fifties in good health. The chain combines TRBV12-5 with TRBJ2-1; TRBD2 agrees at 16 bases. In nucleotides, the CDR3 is TGTGCTAGTGGCCCGGGACTAGCGGGAGGGCCACGTTGGGCAACTGAGCAGTTCTTC. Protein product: CASGPGLAGGPRWATEQFF.